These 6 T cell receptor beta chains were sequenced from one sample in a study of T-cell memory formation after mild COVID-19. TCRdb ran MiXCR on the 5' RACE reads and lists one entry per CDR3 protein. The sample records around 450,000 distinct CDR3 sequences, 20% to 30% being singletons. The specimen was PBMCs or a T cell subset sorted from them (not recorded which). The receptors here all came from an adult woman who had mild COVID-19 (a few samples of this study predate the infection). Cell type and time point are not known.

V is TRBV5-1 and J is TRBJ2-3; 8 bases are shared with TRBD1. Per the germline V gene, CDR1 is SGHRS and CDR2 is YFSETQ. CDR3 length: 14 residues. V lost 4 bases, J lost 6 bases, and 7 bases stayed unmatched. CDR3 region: CASSTDRVSDTQYF. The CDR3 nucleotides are TGCGCCAGCAGCACGGACAGGGTTTCGGATACGCAGTATTTT.

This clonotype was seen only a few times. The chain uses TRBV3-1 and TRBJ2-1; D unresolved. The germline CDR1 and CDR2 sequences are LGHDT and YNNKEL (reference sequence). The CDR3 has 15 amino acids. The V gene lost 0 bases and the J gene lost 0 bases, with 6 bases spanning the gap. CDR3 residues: CASSQEQNSYNEQFF. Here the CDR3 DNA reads TGTGCCAGCAGCCAAGAACAAAACTCCTACAATGAGCAGTTCTTC.

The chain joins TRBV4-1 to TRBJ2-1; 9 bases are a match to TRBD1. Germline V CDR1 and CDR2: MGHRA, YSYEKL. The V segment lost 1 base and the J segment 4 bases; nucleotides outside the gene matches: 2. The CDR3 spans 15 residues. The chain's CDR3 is CASSQGQGGYNEQFF. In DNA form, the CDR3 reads TGCGCCAGCAGCCAAGGACAGGGGGGGTACAATGAGCAGTTCTTC.

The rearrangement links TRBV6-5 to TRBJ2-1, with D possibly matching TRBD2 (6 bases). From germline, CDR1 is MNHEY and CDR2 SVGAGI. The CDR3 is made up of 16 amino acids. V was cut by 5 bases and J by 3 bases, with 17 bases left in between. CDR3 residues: CASSPLLRAGYNEQFF. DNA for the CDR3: TGTGCCAGCAGTCCCCTCCTACGAGCGGGCTACAATGAGCAGTTCTTC.

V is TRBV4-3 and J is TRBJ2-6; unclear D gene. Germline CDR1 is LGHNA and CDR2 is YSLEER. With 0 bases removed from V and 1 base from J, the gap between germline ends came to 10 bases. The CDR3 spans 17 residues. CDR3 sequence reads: CASSQETDGSGANVLTF. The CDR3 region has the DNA TGCGCCAGCAGCCAAGAGACGGACGGTTCTGGGGCCAACGTCCTGACTTTC.

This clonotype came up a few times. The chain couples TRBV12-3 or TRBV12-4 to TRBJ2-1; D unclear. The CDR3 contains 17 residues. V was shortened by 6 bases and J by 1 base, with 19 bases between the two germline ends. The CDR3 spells CASSPTLDGFSYNEQFF. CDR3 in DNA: TGTGCCAGCAGCCCGACCTTGGACGGTTTTTCCTACAATGAGCAGTTCTTC.